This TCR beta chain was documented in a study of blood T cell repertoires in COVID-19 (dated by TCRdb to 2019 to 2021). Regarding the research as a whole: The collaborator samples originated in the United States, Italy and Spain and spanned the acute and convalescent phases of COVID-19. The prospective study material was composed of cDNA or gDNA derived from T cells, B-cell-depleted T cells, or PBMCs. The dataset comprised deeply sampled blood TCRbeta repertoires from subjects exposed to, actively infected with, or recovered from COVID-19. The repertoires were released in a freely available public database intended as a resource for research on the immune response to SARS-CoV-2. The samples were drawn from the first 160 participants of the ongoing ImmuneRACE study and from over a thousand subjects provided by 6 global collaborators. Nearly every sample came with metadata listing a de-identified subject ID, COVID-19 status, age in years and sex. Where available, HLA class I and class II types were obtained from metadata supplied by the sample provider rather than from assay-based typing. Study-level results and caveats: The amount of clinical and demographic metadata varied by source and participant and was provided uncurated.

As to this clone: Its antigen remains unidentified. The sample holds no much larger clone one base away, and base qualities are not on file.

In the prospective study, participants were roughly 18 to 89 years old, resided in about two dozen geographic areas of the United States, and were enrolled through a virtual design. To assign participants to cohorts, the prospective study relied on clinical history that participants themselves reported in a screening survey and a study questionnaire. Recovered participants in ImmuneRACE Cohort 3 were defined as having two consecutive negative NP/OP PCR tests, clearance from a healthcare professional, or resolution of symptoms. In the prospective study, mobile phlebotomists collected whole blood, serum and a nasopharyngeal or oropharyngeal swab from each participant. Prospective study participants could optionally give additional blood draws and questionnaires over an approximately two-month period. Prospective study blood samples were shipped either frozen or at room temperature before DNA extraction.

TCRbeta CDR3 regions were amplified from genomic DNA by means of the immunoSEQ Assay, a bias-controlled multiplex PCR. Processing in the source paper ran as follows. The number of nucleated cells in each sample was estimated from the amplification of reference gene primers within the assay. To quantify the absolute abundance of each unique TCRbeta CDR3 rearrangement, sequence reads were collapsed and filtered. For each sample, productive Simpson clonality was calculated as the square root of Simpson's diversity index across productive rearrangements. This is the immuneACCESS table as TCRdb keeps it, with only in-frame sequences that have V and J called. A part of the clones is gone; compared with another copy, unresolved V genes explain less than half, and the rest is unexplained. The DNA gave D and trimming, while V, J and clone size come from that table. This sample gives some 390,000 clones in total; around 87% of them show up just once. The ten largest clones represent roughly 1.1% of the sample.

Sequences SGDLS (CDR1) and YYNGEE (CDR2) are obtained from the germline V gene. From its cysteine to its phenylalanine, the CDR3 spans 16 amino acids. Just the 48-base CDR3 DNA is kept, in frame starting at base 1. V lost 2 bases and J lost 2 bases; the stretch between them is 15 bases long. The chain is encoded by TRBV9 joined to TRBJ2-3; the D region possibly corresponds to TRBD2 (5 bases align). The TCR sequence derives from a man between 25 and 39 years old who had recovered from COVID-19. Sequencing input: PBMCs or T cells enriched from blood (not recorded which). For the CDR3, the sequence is CASSVTDSSHTDTQYF. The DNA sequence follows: TGTGCCAGCAGCGTCACGGACTCTAGTCACACAGATACGCAGTATTTT.